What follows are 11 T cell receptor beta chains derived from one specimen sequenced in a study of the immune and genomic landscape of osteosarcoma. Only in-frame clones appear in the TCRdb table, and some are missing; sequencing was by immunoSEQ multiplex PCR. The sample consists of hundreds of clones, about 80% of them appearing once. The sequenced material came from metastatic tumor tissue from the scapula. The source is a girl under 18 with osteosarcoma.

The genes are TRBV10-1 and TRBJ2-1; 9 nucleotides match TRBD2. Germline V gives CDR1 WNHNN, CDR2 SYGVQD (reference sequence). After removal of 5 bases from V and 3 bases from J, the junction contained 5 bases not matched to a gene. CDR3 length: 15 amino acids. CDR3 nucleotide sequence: TGCGCCAGCAGTCCCCTAGCGGGATACTACAATGAGCAGTTCTTC. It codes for CASSPLAGYYNEQFF.

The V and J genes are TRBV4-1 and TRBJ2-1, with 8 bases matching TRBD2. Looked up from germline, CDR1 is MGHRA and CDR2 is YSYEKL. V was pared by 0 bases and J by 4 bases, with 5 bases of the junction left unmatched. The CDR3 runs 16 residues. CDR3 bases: TGCGCCAGCAGCCAAGAATATAGCGGGATTTACAATGAGCAGTTCTTC. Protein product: CASSQEYSGIYNEQFF.

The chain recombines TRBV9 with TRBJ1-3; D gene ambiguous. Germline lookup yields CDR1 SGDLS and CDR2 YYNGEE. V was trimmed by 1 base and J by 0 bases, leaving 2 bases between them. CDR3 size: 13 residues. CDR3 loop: CASSVSSGNTIYF. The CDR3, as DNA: TGTGCCAGCAGCGTAAGCTCTGGAAACACCATATATTTT.

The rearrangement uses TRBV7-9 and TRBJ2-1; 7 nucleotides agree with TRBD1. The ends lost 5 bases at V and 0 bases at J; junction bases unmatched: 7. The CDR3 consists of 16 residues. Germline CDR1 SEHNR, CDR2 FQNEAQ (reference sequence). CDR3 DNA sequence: TGTGCCAGCAGCGGACACAGGGGAAGCTCCTACAATGAGCAGTTCTTC. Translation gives CASSGHRGSSYNEQFF.

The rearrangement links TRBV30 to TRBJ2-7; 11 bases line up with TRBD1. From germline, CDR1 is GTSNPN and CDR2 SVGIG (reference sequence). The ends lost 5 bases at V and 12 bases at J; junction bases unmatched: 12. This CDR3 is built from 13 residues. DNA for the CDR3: TGTGCCTGGGAAGGACAGGGGGCTCCAACCCTGTACTTC. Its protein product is CAWEGQGAPTLYF.

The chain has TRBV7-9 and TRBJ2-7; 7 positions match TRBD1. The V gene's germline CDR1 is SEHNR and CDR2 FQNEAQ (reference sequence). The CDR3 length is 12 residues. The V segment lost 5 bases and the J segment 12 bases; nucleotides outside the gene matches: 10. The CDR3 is CASSNDRVARYF. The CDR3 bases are TGTGCCAGCAGCAATGACAGGGTGGCTCGGTACTTC.

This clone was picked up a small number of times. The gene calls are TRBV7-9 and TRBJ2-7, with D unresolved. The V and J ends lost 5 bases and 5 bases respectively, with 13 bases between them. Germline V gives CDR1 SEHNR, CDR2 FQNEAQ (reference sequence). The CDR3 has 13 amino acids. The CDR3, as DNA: TGTGCCAGCAGCCCTCAGTGGGAAGACGAGCAGTACTTC. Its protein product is CASSPQWEDEQYF.

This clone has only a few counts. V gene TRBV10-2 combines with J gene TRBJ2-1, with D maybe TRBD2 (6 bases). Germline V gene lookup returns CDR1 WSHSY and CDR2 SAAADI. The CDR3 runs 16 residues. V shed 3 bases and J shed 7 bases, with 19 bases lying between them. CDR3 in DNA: TGCGCCAGCAGTGACTGGCAGCGGGCCCTCTTTAATGAGCAGTTCTTC. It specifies CASSDWQRALFNEQFF.

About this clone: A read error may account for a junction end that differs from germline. The CDR3 coding sequence is TGTGCCCGGAGTGTACGTGGGGGTGTAAACACCATATATTTT. This gives the protein CARSVRGGVNTIYF. The rearrangement links TRBV30 to TRBJ1-3; D possibly corresponds to TRBD1 (5 bases). The germline V gene encodes CDR1 GTSNPN and CDR2 SVGIG (reference sequence). There are 14 residues in the CDR3.

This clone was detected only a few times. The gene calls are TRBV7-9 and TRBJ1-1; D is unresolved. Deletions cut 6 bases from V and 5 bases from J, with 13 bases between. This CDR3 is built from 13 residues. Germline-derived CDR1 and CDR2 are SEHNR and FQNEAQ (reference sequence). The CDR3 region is CASSPEWGTEAFF. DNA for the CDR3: TGTGCCAGCAGTCCCGAGTGGGGAACTGAAGCTTTCTTT.

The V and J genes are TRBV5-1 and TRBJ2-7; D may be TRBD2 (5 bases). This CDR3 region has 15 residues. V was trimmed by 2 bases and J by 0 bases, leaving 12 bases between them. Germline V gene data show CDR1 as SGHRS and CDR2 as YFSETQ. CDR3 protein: CASSLGSYSSYEQYF. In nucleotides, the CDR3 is TGCGCCAGCAGCTTAGGGAGCTACAGCTCCTACGAGCAGTACTTC.